The rows below give T cell receptor beta chains drawn from one sample of a study of blood T cells in healthy people across ages. TCRdb passed the 5' RACE reads through MiXCR, listing each CDR3 protein once. This table holds 1.5 million to 2 million distinct CDR3 sequences, over 25% found once. Sequences were obtained from blood. Receptors originate from a woman in her twenties or thirties in good health. The CDR3 runs from the conserved cysteine through the conserved F or W. Fields, in order: V gene, J gene, clone size, D gene, CDR3 DNA, CDR3 protein. The D gene is left open where the match is weak. Where a row states a size, it is once, few, many or the class of an expanded clone; other rows omit it.

>TRBV5-1|TRBJ1-5|.|.
TGCGCCAGCCCCCGGGACGGATATAGCAATCAGCCCCGGCATTTT
CASPRDGYSNQPRHF
>TRBV7-9|TRBJ1-5|.|.
TGTGCCAGCAGCTCTGGCTCCTCTACTAATCAGCCCCAGCATTTT
CASSSGSSTNQPQHF
>TRBV20-1|TRBJ2-7|.|TRBD2
TGCAGTATTAGAAGACTAGCGGGGGACTACGAGCAGTACTTC
CSIRRLAGDYEQYF
>TRBV14|TRBJ2-2|.|TRBD2
TGTGCCAGCAGCCAATATCTTTCTAGCGGGAGGAACACCGGGGAGCTGTTTTTT
CASSQYLSSGRNTGELFF
>TRBV11-2|TRBJ2-7|many|.
TGTGCCAGCAGCCGCGGACGGAGGGCCTACGAGCAGTACTTC
CASSRGRRAYEQYF
>TRBV2|TRBJ1-2|.|.
TGTGCCAGTGGGTCGGGTAATAACTATGGCTACACCTTC
CASGSGNNYGYTF
>TRBV7-7|TRBJ2-3|few|TRBD2
TGTGCCAGCAGCCCGGGACTAGCGGGGGCTACTAGCACAGATACGCAGTATTTT
CASSPGLAGATSTDTQYF
>TRBV5-1|TRBJ1-1|.|.
TGCGCCAGCAGCGCATTCGGGACACGTAACACTGAAGCTTTCTTT
CASSAFGTRNTEAFF
>TRBV2|TRBJ2-5|.|TRBD2
TGTGCCAGCAGTGAAAACAGCGGGGGACAAGAGACCCAGTACTTC
CASSENSGGQETQYF
>TRBV6-5|TRBJ1-2|.|.
TGTGCCAGCAGTTACTCGGGCCTCACAAGGGAGGGATATGGCTACACCTTC
CASSYSGLTREGYGYTF
>TRBV6-6|TRBJ2-2|few|.
TGTGCCAGCAGTTACGACCAACGGATGGGGGAGCTGTTTTTT
CASSYDQRMGELFF
>TRBV12-3/TRBV12-4|TRBJ1-6|few|.
TGTGCCAGCGGGCGGGCAGGGGATAATTCACCCCTCCACTTT
CASGRAGDNSPLHF
>TRBV30|TRBJ2-4|few|TRBD2
TGTGCCTGGAGTGGGACTAGCGGGGGGGGCATTCAGTACTTC
CAWSGTSGGGIQYF
>TRBV7-2|TRBJ2-1|.|.
TGTGCCAGCAGCTTACAGGGTAGCGGAATATACAATGAGCAGTTCTTC
CASSLQGSGIYNEQFF
>TRBV20-1|TRBJ1-4|few|.
TGCAGTGCTAGTTTGGACTCTGATGAAAAACTGTTTTTT
CSASLDSDEKLFF
>TRBV30|TRBJ2-1|.|.
TGTGCCTGGAGTGAAGGACTCTCGGCCAATGAGCAGTTCTTC
CAWSEGLSANEQFF
>TRBV7-3|TRBJ2-3|few|.
TGTGCCAGCAGCCCCGGGGCGGGGCAGTACACAGATACGCAGTATTTT
CASSPGAGQYTDTQYF
>TRBV2|TRBJ1-1|.|TRBD1
TGTGCCAGCCGGACAGGGGAGAGGACTGAAGCTTTCTTT
CASRTGERTEAFF
>TRBV29-1|TRBJ2-7|few|.
TGCAGCGTTGAGCTTGCGGGCTTCTCCTACGAGCAGTACTTC
CSVELAGFSYEQYF
>TRBV12-3/TRBV12-4|TRBJ2-3|few|.
TGTGCCAGCAGTTTTCCGGGGCGGGCGGATCCCCGGGATACGCAGTATTTT
CASSFPGRADPRDTQYF
>TRBV25-1|TRBJ1-2|few|.
TGTGCCAGCACCCCGAGTGGGGGGGCACGAGGCTACACCTTC
CASTPSGGARGYTF
>TRBV28|TRBJ2-7|few|TRBD1
TGTGCCAGCAGCCTTTTGCTCCGACTGACAGGGGTTTCCTACGAGCAGTACTTC
CASSLLLRLTGVSYEQYF
>TRBV29-1|TRBJ2-7|few|.
TGCAGCGTTGGTATGTCTTACGAGCAGTACTTC
CSVGMSYEQYF
>TRBV7-3|TRBJ2-1|.|.
TGTGCCTGCAGCTTAGACAGGAATTCCGAGCAGTTCTTC
CACSLDRNSEQFF
>TRBV12-3/TRBV12-4|TRBJ1-2|few|.
TGTGCCAGCAGTCCCCTGTTGACTAGTGGCTACACCTTC
CASSPLLTSGYTF
>TRBV12-3/TRBV12-4|TRBJ1-1|.|.
TGTGCCAGCAGTTTAGGACGGGGCGACACTGTAGCTTTCTTT
CASSLGRGDTVAFF
>TRBV20-1|TRBJ2-7|many|TRBD2
TGCAGTGCTTCTAGCGGGGGGAACTCCTACGAGCAGTACTTC
CSASSGGNSYEQYF
>TRBV5-1|TRBJ2-1|.|TRBD2
TGCGCCAGCAGCCCATCCCCTAGCGGGGTGGGGGATGAGCAGTTCTTC
CASSPSPSGVGDEQFF
>TRBV4-2|TRBJ2-3|few|.
TGTGCCAGCAGCCGGCTAGGATGGGGGTATTTT
CASSRLGWGYF
>TRBV27|TRBJ2-7|.|TRBD2
TGTGCCAGCGGTTTTTCCGGGGAGGGCAGCGAGCAGTACTTC
CASGFSGEGSEQYF
>TRBV20-1|TRBJ2-3|few|TRBD2
TGCAGTGCTTCAAAGACTAGCGGGAAAACAGATACGCAGTATTTT
CSASKTSGKTDTQYF
>TRBV12-3/TRBV12-4|TRBJ2-1|.|TRBD2
TGTGCCAGCAGTTTCCCCTCAGCGGGAGGGAATGAGCAGTTCTTC
CASSFPSAGGNEQFF
>TRBV5-8|TRBJ2-1|few|.
TGTGCCAGCAGCCCCCCCGCAAGGTCGAGAAGTCATGAGCAGTTCTTC
CASSPPARSRSHEQFF